This is a list of T cell receptor beta chains from one sample in a study of cytomegalovirus exposure and HLA in healthy donors. TCRdb keeps only in-frame clones here, not all; method: immunoSEQ multiplex PCR. The data contain about 130,000 clones, 60% to 75% of them seen just once; the ten biggest clones take up approximately 5.4%. The sample taken for sequencing was PBMCs. These receptors came from a woman between 50 and 59 years old in good health and CMV-seropositive. Each CDR3 is given with its conserved first and last residue. The D gene is left open where the match is weak. Size tells how often a clone was seen (once, few, many) or the class of an expanded clone, and some rows leave it out.

NA,TRBV5-1,TRBJ1-1,NA,CASSASDTTAEAFF,TGCGCCAGCAGCGCTTCGGACACAACGGCGGAGGCTTTCTTT
NA,TRBV7-9,TRBJ1-2,NA,CASSLDPRGYGYTF,TGTGCCAGCAGCCTGGACCCCCGAGGGTATGGCTACACCTTC
NA,TRBV6-4,TRBJ2-2,NA,CASSDLMGELFF,TGTGCCAGCAGTGACCTTATGGGGGAGCTGTTTTTT
NA,TRBV18,TRBJ2-7,NA,CASSPAAADSYEQYF,TGTGCCAGCTCACCAGCGGCGGCGGACTCCTACGAGCAGTACTTC
NA,TRBV4-2,TRBJ2-7,NA,CASSQPDSYEQYF,TGTGCCAGCAGCCAACCGGACAGTTACGAGCAGTACTTC
NA,TRBV5-1,TRBJ2-2,NA,CASSQAGFTGELFF,TGCGCCAGCAGCCAGGCAGGGTTCACCGGGGAGCTGTTTTTT
TRBD2,TRBV5-1,TRBJ2-5,NA,CASSRESGGAGETQYF,TGCGCCAGCAGTCGGGAGAGCGGGGGGGCAGGAGAGACCCAGTACTTC
TRBD1,TRBV7-2,TRBJ2-7,NA,CASSEGQGPPYEQYF,TGTGCCAGCAGCGAAGGACAGGGCCCCCCGTACGAGCAGTACTTC
TRBD2,TRBV2,TRBJ2-2,few,CASSRASGGAHTGELFF,TGTGCCAGCAGTCGCGCTAGCGGGGGGGCCCACACCGGGGAGCTGTTTTTT
TRBD2,TRBV7-2,TRBJ2-7,NA,CASSLAAGSYYEQYF,TGTGCCAGCAGCTTAGCAGCGGGGTCATACTACGAGCAGTACTTC
TRBD2,TRBV7-9,TRBJ2-7,NA,CASSPGLGNYEQYF,TGTGCCAGCAGCCCCGGACTAGGAAACTACGAGCAGTACTTC
TRBD1,TRBV2,TRBJ1-1,NA,CASSEDAGTGGLNTEAFF,TGTGCCAGCAGTGAAGACGCCGGGACAGGGGGCCTGAACACTGAAGCTTTCTTT
TRBD1,TRBV27,TRBJ1-2,once,CASSSQRQGSNYGYTF,TGTGCCAGCAGTTCACAAAGACAGGGATCTAACTATGGCTACACCTTC
NA,TRBV9,TRBJ2-7,few,CASSVAPVGYEQYF,TGTGCCAGCAGCGTAGCCCCAGTCGGGTACGAGCAGTACTTC
TRBD1,TRBV6-1,TRBJ1-5,NA,CASSELWGTGVNQPQHF,TGTGCCAGCAGTGAACTATGGGGGACAGGAGTGAACCAGCCCCAGCATTTT
TRBD1,TRBV2,TRBJ1-4,NA,CASSEPDRGNEKLFF,TGTGCCAGCAGTGAACCAGACAGGGGAAATGAAAAACTGTTTTTT
TRBD2,TRBV5-5,TRBJ2-1,NA,CASSSTSGGIHEQFF,TGTGCCAGCAGCTCGACTAGCGGGGGGATCCATGAGCAGTTCTTC
NA,TRBV7-9,TRBJ1-1,NA,CASTSGGPEAFF,TGTGCCAGCACCTCGGGTGGCCCTGAAGCTTTCTTT
NA,TRBV10-3,TRBJ2-2,NA,CAGSSTGELFF,TGTGCCGGATCTAGCACCGGGGAGCTGTTTTTT
TRBD1,TRBV9,TRBJ2-1,NA,CASSVQGADNEQFF,TGTGCCAGCAGCGTACAGGGGGCCGACAATGAGCAGTTCTTC
TRBD2,TRBV2,TRBJ2-3,NA,CASSGDVRLAGGGDTQYF,TGTGCCAGCAGTGGGGACGTAAGACTAGCGGGGGGTGGTGATACGCAGTATTTT
NA,TRBV7-2,TRBJ2-3,NA,CASSLGSAGTQYF,TGTGCCAGCAGCTTAGGTTCTGCAGGTACGCAGTATTTT
NA,TRBV2,TRBJ2-2,NA,CASNEVFNTGELFF,TGTGCCAGCAACGAGGTCTTTAACACCGGGGAGCTGTTTTTT
NA,TRBV29-1,TRBJ1-1,NA,CSVYRAREAFF,TGCAGCGTTTACAGGGCCCGGGAAGCTTTCTTT
TRBD1,TRBV5-6,TRBJ1-6,NA,CASSLGGQGNNSPLHF,TGTGCCAGCAGCTTGGGGGGACAGGGGAATAATTCACCCCTCCACTTT
NA,TRBV7-8,TRBJ2-6,NA,CASSLEYAGWAGANVLTF,TGTGCCAGCAGCTTAGAGTATGCCGGGTGGGCTGGGGCCAACGTCCTGACTTTC
TRBD1,TRBV9,TRBJ1-1,NA,CASSVALGQGATLGNTEAFF,TGTGCCAGCAGCGTAGCTCTAGGACAGGGCGCGACCCTCGGGAACACTGAAGCTTTCTTT
NA,TRBV4-1,TRBJ1-1,few,CASSHQNTEAFF,TGCGCCAGCAGCCATCAGAACACTGAAGCTTTCTTT
NA,TRBV19,TRBJ1-2,NA,CASSISRSGGGYTF,TGTGCCAGTAGTATATCGAGGTCGGGCGGGGGCTACACCTTC
TRBD2,TRBV7-9,TRBJ2-1,NA,CASSRFGGADNEQFF,TGTGCCAGCAGCCGCTTCGGGGGGGCCGACAATGAGCAGTTCTTC
TRBD2,TRBV10-3,TRBJ2-1,NA,CAITITAGGRDYNEQFF,TGTGCCATCACTATCACCGCCGGGGGGAGGGACTACAATGAGCAGTTCTTC
TRBD1,TRBV2,TRBJ2-7,NA,CASTGTGGYEQYF,TGTGCCAGCACCGGGACAGGGGGCTACGAGCAGTACTTC
NA,TRBV6-6,TRBJ2-3,NA,CASVLGPGGTDTQYF,TGTGCCAGCGTTCTAGGTCCGGGGGGCACAGATACGCAGTATTTT
TRBD2,TRBV5-4,TRBJ2-7,NA,CASSFGVGGTSTYEQYF,TGTGCCAGCAGCTTTGGCGTCGGTGGGACTAGCACCTACGAGCAGTACTTC
NA,TRBV7-9,TRBJ1-2,few,CASSFGEAANYGYTF,TGTGCCAGCAGCTTCGGGGAGGCGGCAAACTATGGCTACACCTTC
TRBD2,TRBV6-1,TRBJ2-5,NA,CASSYSGGGARYF,TGTGCCAGCAGTTATTCCGGGGGAGGGGCCCGGTACTTC
TRBD2,TRBV11-2,TRBJ2-2,NA,CASTKNGGAGTGELFF,TGTGCCAGCACTAAAAACGGGGGGGCGGGTACCGGGGAGCTGTTTTTT
TRBD1,TRBV30,TRBJ1-1,NA,CAWGAGSPGGNTEAFF,TGTGCCTGGGGCGCTGGGTCCCCAGGGGGGAACACTGAAGCTTTCTTT
NA,TRBV25-1,TRBJ1-2,once,CASSPRGPGGYTF,TGTGCCAGCAGTCCTCGAGGACCGGGGGGCTACACCTTC
TRBD1,TRBV19,TRBJ1-4,NA,CASSIGGGTGSEKLFF,TGTGCCAGTAGTATCGGTGGCGGGACAGGGAGTGAAAAACTGTTTTTT
NA,TRBV6-5,TRBJ1-3,NA,CASSYSRPSSGNTIYF,TGTGCCAGCAGTTACTCCAGACCTAGCTCTGGAAACACCATATATTTT
NA,TRBV5-5,TRBJ2-1,NA,CASSLTHRVRIDEQFF,TGTGCCAGCAGCTTGACGCACAGGGTTCGAATCGATGAGCAGTTCTTC
TRBD2,TRBV5-1,TRBJ2-1,NA,CASSLEGSASGGYNEQFF,TGCGCCAGCAGCTTGGAGGGGTCGGCTAGCGGGGGCTACAATGAGCAGTTCTTC
NA,TRBV6-5,TRBJ2-7,NA,CASSYGGSAYEQYF,TGTGCCAGCAGTTACGGCGGAAGCGCCTACGAGCAGTACTTC
TRBD2,TRBV7-9,TRBJ2-1,NA,CASGTTFNEQFF,TGTGCCAGCGGGACTACCTTTAATGAGCAGTTCTTC
NA,TRBV19,TRBJ1-2,NA,CASSMTYGYTF,TGTGCCAGTAGTATGACTTATGGCTACACCTTC
NA,TRBV28,TRBJ2-3,NA,CASSPTSAQYF,TGTGCCAGCAGCCCGACTAGTGCGCAGTATTTT
NA,TRBV2,TRBJ2-5,NA,CASHREIGETQYF,TGTGCCAGCCACAGGGAGATTGGGGAGACCCAGTACTTC
TRBD1,TRBV19,TRBJ1-1,NA,CASTKKTGTGNTEAFF,TGTGCCAGTACCAAAAAAACCGGGACAGGGAACACTGAAGCTTTCTTT
TRBD1,TRBV30,TRBJ1-2,NA,CAWRLGQGASYTF,TGTGCCTGGAGACTGGGTCAGGGGGCGAGCTACACCTTC
NA,TRBV2,TRBJ1-4,NA,CASREDLGGEKLFF,TGTGCCAGCAGGGAGGACCTGGGAGGTGAAAAACTGTTTTTT
TRBD1,TRBV29-1,TRBJ1-1,NA,CSVEKTGGLRGAFF,TGCAGCGTGGAAAAAACAGGGGGGCTGCGGGGCGCTTTCTTT
TRBD1,TRBV6-5,TRBJ1-2,NA,CASSSNRGGYTF,TGTGCCAGCAGTTCCAACAGGGGTGGCTACACCTTC
TRBD1,TRBV2,TRBJ2-1,NA,CASSVGQGPEQFF,TGTGCCAGCAGTGTTGGACAGGGGCCTGAGCAGTTCTTC
TRBD2,TRBV5-4,TRBJ2-2,NA,CASSSRLAGGWNTGELFF,TGTGCCAGCAGCTCACGACTAGCGGGGGGCTGGAACACCGGGGAGCTGTTTTTT